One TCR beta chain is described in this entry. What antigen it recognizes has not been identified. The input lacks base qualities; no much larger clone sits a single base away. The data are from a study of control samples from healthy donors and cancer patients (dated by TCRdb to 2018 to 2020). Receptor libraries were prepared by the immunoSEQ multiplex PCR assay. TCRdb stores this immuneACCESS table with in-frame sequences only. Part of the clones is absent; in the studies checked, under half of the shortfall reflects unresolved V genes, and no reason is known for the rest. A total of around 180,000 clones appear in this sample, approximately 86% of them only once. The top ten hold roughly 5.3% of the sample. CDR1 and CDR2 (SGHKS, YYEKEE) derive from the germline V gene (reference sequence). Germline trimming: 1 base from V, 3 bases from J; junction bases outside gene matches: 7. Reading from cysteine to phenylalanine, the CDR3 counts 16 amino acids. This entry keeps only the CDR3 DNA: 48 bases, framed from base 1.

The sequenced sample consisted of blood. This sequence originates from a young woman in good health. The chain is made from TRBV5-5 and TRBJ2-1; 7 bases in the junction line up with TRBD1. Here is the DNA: TGTGCCAGCAGCTTGTCTCTAGGGGGCTTCTACAATGAGCAGTTCTTC. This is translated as CASSLSLGGFYNEQFF. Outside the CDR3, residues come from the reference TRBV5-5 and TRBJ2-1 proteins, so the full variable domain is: DAGVTQSPTHLIKTRGQQVTLRCSPISGHKSVSWYQQVLGQGPQFIFQYYEKEERGRGNFPDRFSARQFPNYSSELNVNALLLGDSALYLCASSLSLGGFYNEQFFGPGTRLTVL.